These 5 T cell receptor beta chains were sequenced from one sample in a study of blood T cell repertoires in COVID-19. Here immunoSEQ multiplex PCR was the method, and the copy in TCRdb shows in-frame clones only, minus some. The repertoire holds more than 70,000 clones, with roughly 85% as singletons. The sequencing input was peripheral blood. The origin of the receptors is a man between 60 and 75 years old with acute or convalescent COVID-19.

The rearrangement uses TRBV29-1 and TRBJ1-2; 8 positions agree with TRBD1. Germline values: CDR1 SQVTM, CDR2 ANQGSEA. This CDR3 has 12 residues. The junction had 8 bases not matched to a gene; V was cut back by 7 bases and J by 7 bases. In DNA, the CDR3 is TGCAGCGGGAGGACAGGGCTGACTGGCTACACCTTC. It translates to CSGRTGLTGYTF.

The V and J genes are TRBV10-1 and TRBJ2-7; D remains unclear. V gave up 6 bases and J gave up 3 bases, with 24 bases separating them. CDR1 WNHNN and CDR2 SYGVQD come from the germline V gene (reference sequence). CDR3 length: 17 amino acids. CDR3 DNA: TGCGCCAGCAGCGTGAGCTGCGATCCCATCGGTGTCTACGAGCAGTACTTC. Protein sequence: CASSVSCDPIGVYEQYF.

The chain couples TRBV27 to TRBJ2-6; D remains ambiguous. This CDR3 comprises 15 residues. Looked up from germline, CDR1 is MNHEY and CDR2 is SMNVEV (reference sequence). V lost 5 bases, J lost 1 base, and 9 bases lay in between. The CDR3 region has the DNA TGTGCCAGCAGTCACAGCCTATCTGGGGCCAACGTCCTGACTTTC. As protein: CASSHSLSGANVLTF.

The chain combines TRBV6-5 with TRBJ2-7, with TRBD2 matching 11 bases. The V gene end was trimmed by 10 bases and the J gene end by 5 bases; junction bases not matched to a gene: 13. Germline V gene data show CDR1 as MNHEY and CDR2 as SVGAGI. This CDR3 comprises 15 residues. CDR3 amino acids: CATVQTSGKSHEQYF. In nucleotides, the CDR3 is TGTGCCACCGTCCAGACTAGCGGGAAGTCTCACGAGCAGTACTTC.

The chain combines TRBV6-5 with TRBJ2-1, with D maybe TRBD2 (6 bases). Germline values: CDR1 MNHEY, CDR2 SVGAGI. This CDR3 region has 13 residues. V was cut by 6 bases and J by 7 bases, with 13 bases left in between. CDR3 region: CASSPTSRNEQFF. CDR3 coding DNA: TGTGCCAGCAGCCCGACTAGTAGGAATGAGCAGTTCTTC.